One and the same sample provided the 26 T cell receptor beta chains below, sequenced in a study of shared clonotypes between healthy human individuals. Sequencing was performed with immunoSEQ multiplex PCR; in TCRdb, only in-frame clones are kept and a portion is missing. This table holds over a million clones, approximately 78% found once. Sequencing input: memory CD4+ T cells from PBMCs. Subset specified: CD45RA-negative fraction. The receptors stem from a man aged 18 to 30 in good health. Some clones in this sample may be carry-over from other donors' samples.

This clone was found once. The chain couples TRBV4-3 to TRBJ1-2; 9 nucleotides agree with TRBD1. From germline, CDR1 is LGHNA and CDR2 YSLEER. This CDR3 is built from 15 residues. The trim removed 0 bases at V and 5 bases at J, leaving 4 bases unmatched. In nucleotides, the CDR3 is TGCGCCAGCAGCCAAGAGACAGGGGGAGGTTATGGCTACACCTTC. Its protein is CASSQETGGGYGYTF.

This chain joins TRBV4-3 and TRBJ2-5, with D possibly matching TRBD2 (6 bases). Germline lookup yields CDR1 LGHNA and CDR2 YSLEER. Between the trimmed V and J ends, which lost 2 bases and 1 base, there was a span of 20 bases. CDR3 size: 18 residues. This chain's CDR3 is CASSQSFGAARGQETQYF. CDR3 bases: TGCGCCAGCAGCCAATCGTTCGGGGCAGCGCGGGGCCAAGAGACCCAGTACTTC.

This clone was observed once. V gene TRBV5-1 combines with J gene TRBJ2-3, with D possibly matching TRBD2 (6 bases). The CDR3 runs 17 residues. Trimming removed 0 bases from V and 0 bases from J, with 14 bases in between. Per the germline V gene, CDR1 is SGHRS and CDR2 is YFSETQ. The CDR3, as DNA: TGCGCCAGCAGCTTGGTTCCGACGGGGGTTAGCACAGATACGCAGTATTTT. Protein product: CASSLVPTGVSTDTQYF. Combining the CDR3 with reference TRBV5-1 and TRBJ2-3 gives the whole variable domain KAGVTQTPRYLIKTRGQQVTLSCSPISGHRSVSWYQQTPGQGLQFLFEYFSETQRNKGNFPGRFSGRQFSNSRSEMNVSTLELGDSALYLCASSLVPTGVSTDTQYFGPGTRLTVL.

This chain joins TRBV25-1 and TRBJ2-3; 7 bases fit TRBD2. CDR1 and CDR2 from the germline V gene are MGHDK and SYGVNS. The V segment lost 1 base and the J segment 6 bases; nucleotides outside the gene matches: 4. The CDR3 is 14 residues long. The CDR3 is CASSEWRERDTQYF. The CDR3 DNA reads TGTGCCAGCAGTGAATGGCGGGAGCGGGATACGCAGTATTTT. Supplemented by reference TRBV25-1 and TRBJ2-3, the full variable domain reads EADIYQTPRYLVIGTGKKITLECSQTMGHDKMYWYQQDPGMELHLIHYSYGVNSTEKGDLSSESTVSRIRTEHFPLTLESARPSHTSQYLCASSEWRERDTQYFGPGTRLTVL.

Concerning this clone: At the DNA level, this CDR3 is encoded by other sequences in the same sample as well. This chain uses TRBV5-1 with TRBJ2-2; D may be TRBD1 (5 bases). CDR3 length: 14 amino acids. Trimming shortened V by 4 bases and J by 2 bases, and 9 bases separated the two germline ends. Germline values: CDR1 SGHRS, CDR2 YFSETQ. The CDR3, as DNA: TGCGCCAGCAGCAGAGACAGAAACACCGGGGAGCTGTTTTTT. Its protein is CASSRDRNTGELFF.

This sequence joins TRBV7-9 and TRBJ2-7; no firm D call. With 1 base removed from V and 7 bases from J, the gap between germline ends came to 17 bases. Germline CDR1 is SEHNR and CDR2 is FQNEAQ (reference sequence). The CDR3 covers 15 residues. The CDR3 loop is CASSLVRAPMREQYF. The CDR3 nucleotides are TGTGCCAGCAGCTTAGTCCGGGCCCCAATGAGGGAGCAGTACTTC.

V is TRBV6-7 and J is TRBJ1-3; D gene ambiguous. TRBV6-7 carries the ORF label, with uncertain function. Trimming left V 2 bases short and J 2 bases short, with 13 bases between. The CDR3 runs to 16 residues. CDR3 bases: TGTGCCAGCAGTTACCCCCGCGAGGCAGCTGGAAACACCATATATTTT. It is translated as CASSYPREAAGNTIYF.

As to this clone: A read error may explain this, as a much larger clone is one base away. V is TRBV5-1 and J is TRBJ1-1; D not resolved. Germline assignment: CDR1 SGHRS and CDR2 YFSETQ. This CDR3 comprises 11 residues. V was pared by 4 bases and J by 0 bases, with 1 base between. The CDR3 is CASSMNTEAFF. Written as DNA, the CDR3 is TGCGCCAGCAGCATGAACACTGAAGCTTTCTTT.

V usage is TRBV30 and J usage is TRBJ1-4; D ambiguous. Trimming took off 2 bases at V and 8 bases at J, with 12 bases between the two ends. Germline values: CDR1 GTSNPN, CDR2 SVGIG (reference sequence). This CDR3 region has 13 residues. The CDR3 here is CAWSSQIGEKLFF. The CDR3 nucleotides read TGTGCCTGGAGTTCCCAAATAGGGGAAAAACTGTTTTTT. Looking up the rest from reference TRBV30 and TRBJ1-4 gives the full variable domain: SQTIHQWPATLVQPVGSPLSLECTVEGTSNPNLYWYRQAAGRGLQLLFYSVGIGQISSEVPQNLSASRPQDRQFILSSKKLLLSDSGFYLCAWSSQIGEKLFFGSGTQLSVL.

Details on this clone: In the same sample, other DNA sequences code for this CDR3. The chain employs TRBV28 and TRBJ2-3; tentatively, D is TRBD2 (6 bases). This CDR3 is built from 13 residues. V shed 2 bases and J shed 3 bases, with 6 bases lying between them. Germline CDR1 is MDHEN and CDR2 is SYDVKM. The DNA for the CDR3 is TGTGCCAGCAGTTTAGCGGGAACAGATACGCAGTATTTT. It is translated as CASSLAGTDTQYF.

V and J are TRBV20-1 and TRBJ1-1; D ambiguous. CDR3 size: 11 residues. V dropped 3 bases and J dropped 3 bases, with 5 bases sitting between them. The germline gives CDR1 DFQATT, CDR2 SNEGSKA (reference sequence). The CDR3 bases are TGCAGTGCTAGTACGGACACTGAAGCTTTCTTT. Protein: CSASTDTEAFF.

This chain joins TRBV7-2 and TRBJ2-3; 8 positions agree with TRBD2. This CDR3 contains 18 residues. After removal of 1 base from V and 3 bases from J, the junction contained 12 bases not matched to a gene. CDR1 SGHTA and CDR2 FQGNSA come from the germline V gene. The DNA of the CDR3 is TGTGCCAGCAGCTTAGTGGGGACTAGAGTTCCCAAGACAGATACGCAGTATTTT. Its translation is CASSLVGTRVPKTDTQYF.

V is TRBV4-1 and J is TRBJ2-1; 8 nucleotides line up with TRBD2. The J segment lost 8 bases and the V segment lost 8 bases, leaving 11 bases of the junction unmatched. The CDR3 runs to 14 residues. Germline lookup yields CDR1 MGHRA and CDR2 YSYEKL. The CDR3 coding sequence is TGCGCCAGCTCGCCGGGACTAGAAGCTGATGAGCAGTTCTTC. The encoded protein is CASSPGLEADEQFF.

The chain uses TRBV5-6 and TRBJ2-5; D not certain. TRBJ2-7 explains the end of the DNA better; the J call may be wrong. The CDR3 runs to 12 residues. The germline CDR1 and CDR2 sequences are SGHDT and YYEEEE. The CDR3 DNA follows: TGTGCCAGCAGCTTGCGGTCCTACGAGCAGTACTTC. Amino acid sequence: CASSLRSYEQYF.

The chain uses TRBV7-3 and TRBJ1-1, with D hard to call. The ends were cut back, 1 base at V and 11 bases at J, with 14 bases in the middle. The CDR3 sequence is 13 residues long. Germline V gives CDR1 SGHTA, CDR2 FQGTGA. The CDR3 DNA reads as TGTGCCAGCAGCTTAAGAGGAGAACTTGGGGCTTTCTTT. This codes for CASSLRGELGAFF.

For this clone: The sample contains more than one DNA sequence encoding this CDR3. This rearrangement joins TRBV6-6 to TRBJ1-5, with no clear D. Germline lookup yields CDR1 MNHNY and CDR2 SVGAGI (reference sequence). The CDR3 runs to 16 residues. The V end was cut by 0 bases, the J end by 4 bases, with 13 bases between. In DNA form, the CDR3 reads TGTGCCAGCAGTTACTCGAGGCGAGGTGGGAATCAGCCCCAGCATTTT. This sequence encodes CASSYSRRGGNQPQHF.

The rearrangement links TRBV9 to TRBJ2-2, with TRBD2 identical over 9 bases. V lost 4 bases to trimming and J lost 4 bases; unmatched junction nucleotides: 8. This CDR3 is 16 amino acids long. Germline CDR1 and CDR2: SGDLS and YYNGEE. CDR3 bases: TGTGCCAGCAGCAACGGGCTGCGGGAGGGCACCGGGGAGCTGTTTTTT. This translates into CASSNGLREGTGELFF.

The chain recombines TRBV11-3 with TRBJ2-5; no clear D gene. CDR1 and CDR2 (germline): SGHNT, YENEEA. V was trimmed by 1 base and J by 6 bases, leaving 9 bases between them. The length of the CDR3 is 13 residues. CDR3 nucleotides: TGTGCCAGCAGCTTAGGGCCGACGAAGACCCAGTACTTC. Translated, it gives CASSLGPTKTQYF.

V usage is TRBV28 and J usage is TRBJ1-4; possibly TRBD1 for D (6 bases). V was clipped by 7 bases and J by 8 bases, with 14 bases between them. The CDR3 is 13 amino acids. Germline-derived CDR1 and CDR2 are MDHEN and SYDVKM. The DNA for the CDR3 is TGTGCCAGCACCTCAGGGGCGGTGGAAAAACTGTTTTTT. Residues: CASTSGAVEKLFF.

The V and J genes are TRBV28 and TRBJ2-2; possible D gene TRBD2, 5 bases. Germline V gene data show CDR1 as MDHEN and CDR2 as SYDVKM. CDR3 length equals 11 residues. With 7 bases removed from V and 13 bases from J, the gap between germline ends came to 13 bases. The CDR3 DNA is TGTGCCAGCAAGGGCAGCGGCGGGCTGTTTTTT. It encodes CASKGSGGLFF.

This chain joins TRBV5-5 and TRBJ2-3, with TRBD2 matching 9 bases. The J segment lost 0 bases and the V segment lost 6 bases, leaving 5 bases of the junction unmatched. This CDR3 spans 15 amino acids. Germline-derived CDR1 and CDR2 are SGHKS and YYEKEE (reference sequence). The CDR3 DNA sequence: TGTGCCAGCATCATGACTAGCGGTAGCACAGATACGCAGTATTTT. Translated: CASIMTSGSTDTQYF.

The chain is built from TRBV14 and TRBJ2-5; the match to TRBD1 covers 10 bases. Trimming removed 4 bases from V and 5 bases from J; junction bases left unmatched: 7. The CDR3 runs to 15 residues. Germline V lookup: CDR1 SGHDN, CDR2 FVKESK. The chain's CDR3 is CASSPRQGAYETQYF. CDR3 nucleotides: TGTGCCAGCAGCCCCAGACAGGGGGCATATGAGACCCAGTACTTC.

This clone was seen only once. The chain links TRBV27 to TRBJ1-4, with D uncertain. The V end lost 4 bases, the J end lost 4 bases, and 10 bases lay between the germline ends. CDR1 is MNHEY, CDR2 SMNVEV, per germline (reference sequence). This CDR3 comprises 14 residues. This chain's CDR3 is CASSSHGVNEKLFF. The CDR3 region has the DNA TGTGCCAGCAGTTCCCACGGGGTTAATGAAAAACTGTTTTTT.

This rearrangement joins TRBV4-2 to TRBJ1-2; 11 bases are a match to TRBD1. The V segment lost 0 bases and the J segment 1 base; nucleotides outside the gene matches: 1. The length of the CDR3 is 16 residues. In germline, CDR1 is LGHNA, CDR2 YNFKEQ. CDR3 sequence reads: CASSQDGTGGNYGYTF. The CDR3 DNA is TGTGCCAGCAGCCAAGATGGGACAGGGGGTAACTATGGCTACACCTTC.

The chain carries TRBV7-8 and TRBJ2-1, with 7 bases identical to TRBD2. Germline lookup yields CDR1 SGHVS and CDR2 FQNEAQ. V lost 1 base to trimming and J lost 13 bases; unmatched junction nucleotides: 4. This CDR3 spans 12 amino acids. The DNA for the CDR3 is TGTGCCAGCAGCTTAGAAGCGGGGCGTCAGTTCTTC. It codes for CASSLEAGRQFF. Based on the CDR3 plus reference TRBV7-8 and TRBJ2-1, the full variable domain is GAGVSQSPRYKVAKRGQDVALRCDPISGHVSLFWYQQALGQGPEFLTYFQNEAQLDKSGLPSDRFFAERPEGSVSTLKIQRTQQEDSAVYLCASSLEAGRQFFGPGTRLTVL.

This chain connects TRBV9 to TRBJ2-3; TRBD2 matches at 13 bases. The CDR3 totals 16 residues. Germline loops: CDR1 SGDLS, CDR2 YYNGEE. V lost 4 bases and J lost 3; bases outside the gene matches: 5. CDR3 DNA: TGTGCCAGCAGCACGGGGACTAGCGGGACAACAGATACGCAGTATTTT. As protein: CASSTGTSGTTDTQYF.